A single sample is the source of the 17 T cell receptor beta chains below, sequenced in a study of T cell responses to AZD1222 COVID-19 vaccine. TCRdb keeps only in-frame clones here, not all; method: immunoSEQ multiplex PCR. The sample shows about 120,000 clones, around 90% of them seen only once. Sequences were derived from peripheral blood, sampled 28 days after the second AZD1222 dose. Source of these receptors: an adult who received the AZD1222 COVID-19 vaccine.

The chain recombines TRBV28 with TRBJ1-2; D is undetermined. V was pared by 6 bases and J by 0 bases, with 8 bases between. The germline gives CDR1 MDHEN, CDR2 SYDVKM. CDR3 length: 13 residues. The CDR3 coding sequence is TGTGCCAGCAGCCTGGGAGCTAACTATGGCTACACCTTC. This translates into CASSLGANYGYTF.

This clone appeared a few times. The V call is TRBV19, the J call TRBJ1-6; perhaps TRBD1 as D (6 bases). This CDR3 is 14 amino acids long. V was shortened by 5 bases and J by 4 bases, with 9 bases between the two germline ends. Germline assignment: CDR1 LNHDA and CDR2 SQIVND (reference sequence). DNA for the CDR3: TGTGCCAGTAGTTGGGACATTTATAATTCACCCCTCCACTTT. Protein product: CASSWDIYNSPLHF. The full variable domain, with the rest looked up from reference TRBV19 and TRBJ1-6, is DGGITQSPKYLFRKEGQNVTLSCEQNLNHDAMYWYRQDPGQGLRLIYYSQIVNDFQKGDIAEGYSVSREKKESFPLTVTSAQKNPTAFYLCASSWDIYNSPLHFGNGTRLTVT.

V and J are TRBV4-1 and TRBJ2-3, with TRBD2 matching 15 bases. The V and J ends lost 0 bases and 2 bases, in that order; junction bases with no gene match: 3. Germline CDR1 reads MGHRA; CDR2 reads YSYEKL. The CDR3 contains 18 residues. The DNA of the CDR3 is TGCGCCAGCAGCCAAGAAGGACTAGCGGGGGGGAACACAGATACGCAGTATTTT. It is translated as CASSQEGLAGGNTDTQYF.

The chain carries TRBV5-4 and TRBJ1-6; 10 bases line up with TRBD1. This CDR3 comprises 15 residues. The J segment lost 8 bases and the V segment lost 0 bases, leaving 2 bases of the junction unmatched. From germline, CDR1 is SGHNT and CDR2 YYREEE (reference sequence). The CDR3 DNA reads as TGTGCCAGCAGCTTGGGGGGACAGGGGCATTCACCCCTCCACTTT. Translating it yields CASSLGGQGHSPLHF.

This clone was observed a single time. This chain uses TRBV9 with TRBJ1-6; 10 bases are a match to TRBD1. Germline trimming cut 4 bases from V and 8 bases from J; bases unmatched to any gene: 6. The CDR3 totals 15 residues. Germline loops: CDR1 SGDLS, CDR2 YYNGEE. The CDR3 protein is CASSPGTGEDSPLHF. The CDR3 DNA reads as TGTGCCAGCAGCCCCGGGACAGGGGAAGATTCACCCCTCCACTTT.

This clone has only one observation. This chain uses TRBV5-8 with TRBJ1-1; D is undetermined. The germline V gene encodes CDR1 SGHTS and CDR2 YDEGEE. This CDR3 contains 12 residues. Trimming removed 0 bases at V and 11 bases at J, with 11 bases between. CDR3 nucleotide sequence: TGTGCCAGCAGCTTGGTTCAGATCGCGGCTTTCTTT. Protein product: CASSLVQIAAFF.

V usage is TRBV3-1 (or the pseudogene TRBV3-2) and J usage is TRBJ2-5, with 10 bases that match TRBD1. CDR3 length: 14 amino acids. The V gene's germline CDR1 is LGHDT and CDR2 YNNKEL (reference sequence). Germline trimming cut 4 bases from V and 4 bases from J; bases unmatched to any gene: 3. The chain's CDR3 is CASSPRTGGETQYF. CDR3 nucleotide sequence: TGTGCCAGCAGCCCACGGACAGGGGGAGAGACCCAGTACTTC.

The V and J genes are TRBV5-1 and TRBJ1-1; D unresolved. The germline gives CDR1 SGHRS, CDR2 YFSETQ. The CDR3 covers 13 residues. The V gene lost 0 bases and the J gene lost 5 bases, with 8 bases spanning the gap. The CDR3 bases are TGCGCCAGCAGCTTGGGGGTAGGGACTGAAGCTTTCTTT. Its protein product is CASSLGVGTEAFF.

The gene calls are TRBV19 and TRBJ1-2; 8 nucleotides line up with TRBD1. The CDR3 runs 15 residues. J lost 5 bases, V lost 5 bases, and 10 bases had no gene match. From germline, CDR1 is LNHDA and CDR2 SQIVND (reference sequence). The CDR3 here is CASSPGQGDGYGYTF. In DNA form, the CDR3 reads TGTGCCAGTAGTCCCGGACAGGGCGATGGGTATGGCTACACCTTC.

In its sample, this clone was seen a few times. DNA for the CDR3: TGCGCCAGCAGGGACAGGGTGACTGAAGCTTTCTTT. Its protein product is CASRDRVTEAFF. The chain has TRBV10-2 and TRBJ1-1; 8 bases align to TRBD1. The J segment lost 5 bases and the V segment lost 6 bases, leaving 2 bases of the junction unmatched. From germline, CDR1 is WSHSY and CDR2 SAAADI. The CDR3 has 12 residues.

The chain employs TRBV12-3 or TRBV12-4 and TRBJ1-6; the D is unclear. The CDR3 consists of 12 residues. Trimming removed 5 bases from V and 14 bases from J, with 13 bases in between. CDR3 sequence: CASSRLSGALHF. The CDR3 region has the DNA TGTGCCAGCAGTCGCTTGAGCGGCGCCCTCCACTTT.

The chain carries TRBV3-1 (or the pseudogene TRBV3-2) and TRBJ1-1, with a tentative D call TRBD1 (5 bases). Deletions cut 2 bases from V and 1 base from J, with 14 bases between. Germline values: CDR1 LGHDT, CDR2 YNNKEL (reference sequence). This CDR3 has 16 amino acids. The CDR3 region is CASSQTLGTRNTEAFF. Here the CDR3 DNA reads TGTGCCAGCAGCCAAACATTAGGGACGAGGAACACTGAAGCTTTCTTT.

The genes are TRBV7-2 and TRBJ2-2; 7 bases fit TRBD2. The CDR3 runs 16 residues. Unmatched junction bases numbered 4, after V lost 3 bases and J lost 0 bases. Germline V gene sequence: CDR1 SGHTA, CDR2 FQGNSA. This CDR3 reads CASSFPSGANTGELFF. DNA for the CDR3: TGTGCCAGCAGCTTCCCTAGCGGCGCGAACACCGGGGAGCTGTTTTTT.

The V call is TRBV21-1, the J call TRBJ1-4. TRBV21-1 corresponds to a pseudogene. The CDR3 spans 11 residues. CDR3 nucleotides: TGTGCCAGCAGCAACTGCGAAAAACTGTTTTTT. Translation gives CASSNCEKLFF.

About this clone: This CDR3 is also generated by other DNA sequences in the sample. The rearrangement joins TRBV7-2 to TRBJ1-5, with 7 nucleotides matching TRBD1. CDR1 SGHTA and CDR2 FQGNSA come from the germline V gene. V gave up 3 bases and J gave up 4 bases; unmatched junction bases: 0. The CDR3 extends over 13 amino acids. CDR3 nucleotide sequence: TGTGCCAGCAGCTTGGGACAGAATCAGCCCCAGCATTTT. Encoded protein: CASSLGQNQPQHF. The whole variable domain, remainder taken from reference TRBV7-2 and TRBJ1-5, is GAGVSQSPSNKVTEKGKDVELRCDPISGHTALYWYRQSLGQGLEFLIYFQGNSAPDKSGLPSDRFSAERTGGSVSTLTIQRTQQEDSAVYLCASSLGQNQPQHFGDGTRLSIL.

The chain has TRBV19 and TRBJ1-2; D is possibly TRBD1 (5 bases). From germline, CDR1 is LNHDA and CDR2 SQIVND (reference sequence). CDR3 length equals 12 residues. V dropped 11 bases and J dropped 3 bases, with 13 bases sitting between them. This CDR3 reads CASAQGYYGYTF. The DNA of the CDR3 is TGTGCCTCGGCGCAGGGCTACTATGGCTACACCTTC. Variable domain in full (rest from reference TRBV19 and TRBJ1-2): DGGITQSPKYLFRKEGQNVTLSCEQNLNHDAMYWYRQDPGQGLRLIYYSQIVNDFQKGDIAEGYSVSREKKESFPLTVTSAQKNPTAFYLCASAQGYYGYTFGSGTRLTVV.

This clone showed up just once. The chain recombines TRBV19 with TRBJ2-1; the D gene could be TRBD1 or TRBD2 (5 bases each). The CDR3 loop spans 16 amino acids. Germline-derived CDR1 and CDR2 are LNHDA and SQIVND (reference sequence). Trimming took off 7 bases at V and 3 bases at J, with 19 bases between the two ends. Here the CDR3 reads CASTRAIRDGYNEQFF. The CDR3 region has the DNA TGTGCCAGTACCCGCGCCATTAGGGACGGCTACAATGAGCAGTTCTTC.